This T cell receptor (beta chain) was identified during a study of T cells expressing NK-cell markers (dated by TCRdb to 2018 to 2021). Regarding the complete study: About eight donors provided sorted CD3+CD56+NKG2C+, CD3+CD56+NKG2C- and CD3+CD56-NKG2C+ T-cell subsets, whose TCR beta-chain repertoires were profiled. Illumina HiSeq 2000/2500, MiSeq or NextSeq was used to sequence libraries as 2 x 150 bp reads. Randomly selected healthy volunteers, three men and five women, were used as the eight sequenced donors. Of the eight sequenced donors, seven were found to be HCMV-seropositive and one was found to be HCMV-seronegative. What the study reported, not specific to this receptor: Whether the expanded NKG2C-expressing T cell clones were specific for HCMV antigens was left unclear. Those dominant clonotypes were again the most abundant among CD3+CD56-NKG2C+ cells in a handful of donors, at about 25-65%. In a handful of donors, the dominant CD3+CD56+NKG2C+ clonotypes were among the top 10 CD8+ clonotypes and accounted for about 1.0-7.5% of CD8+ T cells.

HCMV-specific IgG was detected in serum with a commercial ELISA kit to determine HCMV serostatus. Peripheral blood mononuclear cells were isolated from blood by Ficoll density gradient centrifugation. This sample was sequenced with an Illumina HiSeq 2000. TCR beta cDNA libraries were made by 5'RACE template switching that added a universal primer site and unique molecular identifiers. Priming for cDNA synthesis came from the TCR beta constant segment, and two successive PCR amplification steps followed. As for the original processing: Reads were demultiplexed and grouped by UMI with MIGEC, and clonotypes were assembled and quantified with MiTCR. To exclude erroneous sequences, any TCR cDNA sequence not supported by at least two reads was discarded. Downstream repertoire analysis used the tcR package, and clonotypes were matched across fractions by CDR3 nucleotide sequence plus V segment. Antigen specificity was annotated against VDJdb with VDJmatch, allowing one amino acid substitution in CDR3. Reads reprocessed by TCRdb are summarized as one entry per CDR3 protein sequence, and DNA is absent. These V and J calls derive from TCRdb rather than the authors' analysis. The sample's table covers approximately 550,000 distinct CDR3 sequences. The ten largest make up around 4% of the sample.

A note on this clonotype: Its antigen is not yet known.

From a lookup of the germline V gene, CDR1 and CDR2 are SNHLY and FYNNEI. Its CDR3 holds 16 amino acids, cysteine through phenylalanine. The protein alone is recorded here. The V and J genes are TRBV2 and TRBJ2-1; the D gene TCRdb calls, TRBD1, cannot be checked with no DNA. This TCR derives from a man younger than 35 in good health. Donor details come from another sample of the same person, matched by shared clones. The source material was blood T cells: a sorted CD56 or NKG2C T cell subset, CD4+ or CD8+ T cells, or bulk PBMC T cells (not recorded which). For the CDR3, the sequence is CASRPLWGGSDNEQFF.